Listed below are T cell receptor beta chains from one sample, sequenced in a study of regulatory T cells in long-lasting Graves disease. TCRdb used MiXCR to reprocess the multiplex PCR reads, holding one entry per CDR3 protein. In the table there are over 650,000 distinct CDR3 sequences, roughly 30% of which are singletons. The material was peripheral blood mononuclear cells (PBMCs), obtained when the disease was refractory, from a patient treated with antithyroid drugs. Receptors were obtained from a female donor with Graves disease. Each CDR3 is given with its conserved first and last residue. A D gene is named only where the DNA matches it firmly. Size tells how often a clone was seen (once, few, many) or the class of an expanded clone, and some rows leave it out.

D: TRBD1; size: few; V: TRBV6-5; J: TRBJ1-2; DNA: TGTGCCAGCAGTTACTCCGCAGGGGGAAAGGATGGCTACACCTTC; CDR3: CASSYSAGGKDGYTF
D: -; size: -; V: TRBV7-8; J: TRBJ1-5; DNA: TGTGCCAGCAGCCCCCGGGCCCCCAGCCGGAGCAATCAGCCCCAGCATTTT; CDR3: CASSPRAPSRSNQPQHF
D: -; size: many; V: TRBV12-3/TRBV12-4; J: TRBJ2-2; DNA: TGTGCCACCAAGTTAGTTGGGCTCCACGGGACCGGGGAGCTGTTTTTT; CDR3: CATKLVGLHGTGELFF
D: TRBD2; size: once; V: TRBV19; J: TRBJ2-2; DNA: TGTGCCAGTAGGAGCTGGGGGGGGTCCGCGAACACCGGGGAGCTGTTTTTT; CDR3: CASRSWGGSANTGELFF
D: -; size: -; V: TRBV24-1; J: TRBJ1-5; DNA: TGTGCCACCAGTCTTCCTGGCAATCAGCCCCAGCATTTT; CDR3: CATSLPGNQPQHF
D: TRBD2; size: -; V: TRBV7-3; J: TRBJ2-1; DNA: TGTGCCAGCTCACCACCGGGGACTAGCGGATACAATGAGCAGTTCTTC; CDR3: CASSPPGTSGYNEQFF
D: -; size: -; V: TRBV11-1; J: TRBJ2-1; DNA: TGTGCCAGCAGCGCAGACCACTCCTACAATGAGCAGTTCTTC; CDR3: CASSADHSYNEQFF
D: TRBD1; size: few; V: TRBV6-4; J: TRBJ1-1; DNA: TGTGCCAGCAGTGACTTCAGGGGGGCTGAAGCTTTCTTT; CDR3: CASSDFRGAEAFF
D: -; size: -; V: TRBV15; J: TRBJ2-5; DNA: TGTGCCACCAGCAGAGATAGGGTGGAACAAGAGACCCAGTGCTTC; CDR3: CATSRDRVEQETQCF
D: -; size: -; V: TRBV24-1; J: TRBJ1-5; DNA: TGTGCCACCAGTGATAGGGGCGGTGGCAATCAGCCCCAGCATTTT; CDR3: CATSDRGGGNQPQHF
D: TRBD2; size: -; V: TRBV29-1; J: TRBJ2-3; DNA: TGCAGCGTTGAATATTGGACTAGCGGCTCCTCCGATACGCAGTATTTT; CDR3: CSVEYWTSGSSDTQYF
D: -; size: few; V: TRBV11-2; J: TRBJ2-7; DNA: TGTGCCAGCAGCCTCTTTAGTAACGAGCAGTACTTC; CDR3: CASSLFSNEQYF
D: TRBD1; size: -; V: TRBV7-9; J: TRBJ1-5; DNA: TGTGCCAGCAGCTTAGAGGGGACAGGGCGCAATCAGCCCCAGCATTTT; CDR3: CASSLEGTGRNQPQHF
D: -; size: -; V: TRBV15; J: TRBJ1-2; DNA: TGTGCCACCAGCGAAACCGCGGCTCCGGGACGCTACACCTTC; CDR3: CATSETAAPGRYTF
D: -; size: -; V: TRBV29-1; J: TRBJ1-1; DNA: TGCAGCGGGACAGCAATGAACACTGAAGCTTTCTTT; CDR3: CSGTAMNTEAFF
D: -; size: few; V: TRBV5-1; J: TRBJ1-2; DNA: TGCGCCAGCAGCCAGACGGGACGGATATATGGCTACACCTTC; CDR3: CASSQTGRIYGYTF
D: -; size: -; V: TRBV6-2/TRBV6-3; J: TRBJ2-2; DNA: TGTGCCAGCAGTGAAGCACGGGGTCCCACCGGGGAGCTGTTTTTT; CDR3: CASSEARGPTGELFF
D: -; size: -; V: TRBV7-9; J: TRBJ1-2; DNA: TGTGCCAGCAGCTTAGCGTCCGGGAGTAACTATGGCTACACCTTC; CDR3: CASSLASGSNYGYTF
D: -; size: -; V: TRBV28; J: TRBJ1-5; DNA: TGTGCCAGCACCCCCACGAGGGGGGTCACAAGTCTTCAGCCCCAGCATTTT; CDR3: CASTPTRGVTSLQPQHF
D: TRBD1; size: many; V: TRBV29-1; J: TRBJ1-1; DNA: TGCAGCGCAACTCTGGACAGGGCGAACACTGAAGCTTTCTTT; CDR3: CSATLDRANTEAFF
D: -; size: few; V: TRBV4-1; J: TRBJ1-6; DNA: TGCGCCAGCAGCCAAGTTGGTTCACCCCTCCACTTT; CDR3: CASSQVGSPLHF
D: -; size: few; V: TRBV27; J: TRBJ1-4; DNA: TGTGCCAGCAGTCGCTCTGATCCCAGGTCGACAGCCCACGTAGAAAAACTGTTTTTT; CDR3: CASSRSDPRSTAHVEKLFF
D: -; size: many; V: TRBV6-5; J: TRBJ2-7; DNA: TGTGCCAGCAGTTACTCGAGGGGTTACGAGCAGTACTTC; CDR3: CASSYSRGYEQYF
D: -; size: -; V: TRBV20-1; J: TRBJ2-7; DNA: TGCAGTGCTAAGGGGGGGGGACACCCCTACGAGCAGTACTTC; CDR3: CSAKGGGHPYEQYF
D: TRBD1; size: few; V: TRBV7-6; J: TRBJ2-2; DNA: TGTGCCAGCAGCTCGACAGGGGCGAACACCGGGGAGCTGTTTTTT; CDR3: CASSSTGANTGELFF
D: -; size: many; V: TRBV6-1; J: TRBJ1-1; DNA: TGTGCCAGCAGTGATAACAGGGTTTTTACTGAAGCTTTCTTT; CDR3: CASSDNRVFTEAFF
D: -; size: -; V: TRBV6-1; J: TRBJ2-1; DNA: TGTGCCAGCAGTGAAGGGCCGTGGAATGAGCAGTTCTTC; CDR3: CASSEGPWNEQFF
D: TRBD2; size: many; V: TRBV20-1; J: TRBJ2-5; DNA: TGCAGTGCCCATGCGGGAGGCGGGGAGACCCAGTACTTC; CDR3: CSAHAGGGETQYF
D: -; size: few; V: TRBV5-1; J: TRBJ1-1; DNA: TGCGCCAGCAGCATTCGGTCCACCGAACCGAACACTGAAGCTTTCTTT; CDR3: CASSIRSTEPNTEAFF
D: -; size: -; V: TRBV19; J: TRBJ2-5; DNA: TGTGCCAGTAGGGGCAGGAGAGAGACCCAGTACTTC; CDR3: CASRGRRETQYF
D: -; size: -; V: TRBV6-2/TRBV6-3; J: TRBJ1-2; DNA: TGTGCCAGCATGGTTAGTGATGGGGATGGCTACACCTTC; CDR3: CASMVSDGDGYTF
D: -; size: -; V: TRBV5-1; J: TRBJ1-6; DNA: TGCGCCAGCAGCCAGCAGAGCTCCTATAATTCACCCCTCCACTTT; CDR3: CASSQQSSYNSPLHF
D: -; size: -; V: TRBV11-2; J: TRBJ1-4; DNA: TGTGCCAGCAGCTTTGGGGTTGGGGCAGTTGGTGAAAAACTGTTTTTT; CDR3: CASSFGVGAVGEKLFF
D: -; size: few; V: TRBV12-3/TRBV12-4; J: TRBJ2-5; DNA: TGTGCCAGCAGTTTCTCTGGGGGTGGGGGGACCCAAGAGACCCAGTACTTC; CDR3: CASSFSGGGGTQETQYF
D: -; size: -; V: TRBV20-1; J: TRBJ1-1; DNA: TGCAGTGCTAGCCTACCCTTGGGGATTTACACTGAAGCTTTCTTT; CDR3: CSASLPLGIYTEAFF
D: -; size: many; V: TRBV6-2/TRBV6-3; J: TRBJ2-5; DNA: TGTGCCAGCAGTTACTCCTTTTCCGGGTACGAGACCCAGTACTTC; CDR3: CASSYSFSGYETQYF
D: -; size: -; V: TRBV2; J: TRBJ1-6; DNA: TGTGCCAGCAGTGTGAGGGGAAGGAATTCACCCCTCCACTTT; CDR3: CASSVRGRNSPLHF
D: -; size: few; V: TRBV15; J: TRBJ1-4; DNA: TGTGCCACCAGCAGAGATGGCAGGGTTCCGGAAAAACTGTTTTTT; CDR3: CATSRDGRVPEKLFF
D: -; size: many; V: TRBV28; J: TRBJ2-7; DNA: TGTGCCAGCAGGGAAGCCAACGAGCAGTACTTC; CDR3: CASREANEQYF
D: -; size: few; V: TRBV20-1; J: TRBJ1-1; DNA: TGCAGTGCTAGAGCCGCGGGGGACACTGAAGCTTTCTTT; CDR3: CSARAAGDTEAFF
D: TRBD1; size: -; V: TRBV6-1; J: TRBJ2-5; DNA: TGTGCCAGCAGTCCCGGGGGGGTTTTAAGGGGACAGGGGGTCGAGACCCAGTACTTC; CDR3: CASSPGGVLRGQGVETQYF
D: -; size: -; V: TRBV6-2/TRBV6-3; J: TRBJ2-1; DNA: TGTGCCAGCGGGTTGGGGCGCAATGAGCAGTTCTTC; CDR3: CASGLGRNEQFF
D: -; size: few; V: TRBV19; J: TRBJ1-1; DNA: TGTGCCAGTAGTATAGTATCGGCCCCAAACACTGAAGCTTTCTTT; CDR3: CASSIVSAPNTEAFF
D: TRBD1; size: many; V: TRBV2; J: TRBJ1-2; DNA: TGTGCCAGCAGAGCCGGGACAGGGGACTATGGCTACACCTTC; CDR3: CASRAGTGDYGYTF
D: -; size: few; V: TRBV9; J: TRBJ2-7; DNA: TGTGCCAGCAGCGTAGCTTCAGTCTTATACGAGCAGTACTTC; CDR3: CASSVASVLYEQYF
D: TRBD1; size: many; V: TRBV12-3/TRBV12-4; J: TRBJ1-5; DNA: TGTGCCAGCAGCTTGGACAGGGGGGGCAATCAGCCCCAGCATTTT; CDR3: CASSLDRGGNQPQHF
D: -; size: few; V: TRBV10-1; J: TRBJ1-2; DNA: TGCGCCAGCAGTGAGTCAGGGGATCTTGGCTACACCTTC; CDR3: CASSESGDLGYTF
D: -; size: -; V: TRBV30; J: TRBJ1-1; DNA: TGTGCCTGGAGTCCGTCGAGAACTGAAGCTTTCTTT; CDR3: CAWSPSRTEAFF
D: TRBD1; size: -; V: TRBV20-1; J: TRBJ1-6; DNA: TGCAGTGCCTCGGGACAGGGGGCGAGCTCCTATAATTCACCCCTCCACTTT; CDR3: CSASGQGASSYNSPLHF
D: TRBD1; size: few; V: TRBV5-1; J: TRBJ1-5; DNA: TGCGCCAGCAGCTTTGGCGGACAGGACAATCAGCCCCAGCATTTT; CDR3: CASSFGGQDNQPQHF